These T cell receptor beta chains were read from a single sample in a study of T cells in Graves' hyperthyroidism and ophthalmopathy. From the multiplex PCR reads, TCRdb called clonotypes with MiXCR, one entry per CDR3 protein. Of about 400,000 distinct CDR3 sequences in the sample, about 15% were seen once. Input material: blood. The receptors come from a woman in her twenties or thirties with Graves' hyperthyroidism. Both conserved end residues are part of each CDR3. The D gene is left open where the match is weak. Clone size appears in some rows only: once, few, many, or a class for an expanded clone.

j_call | clone_size | d_call | v_call | cdr3_nt | cdr3_aa
TRBJ2-3 | few | - | TRBV24-1 | TGTGCCACCAGTGATTTGCCCTCCGGCGGAACAGATACGCAGTATTTT | CATSDLPSGGTDTQYF
TRBJ2-2 | - | - | TRBV20-1 | TGCAGTGGGAGTAACACCGGGGAGCTGTTTTTT | CSGSNTGELFF
TRBJ1-2 | - | - | TRBV25-1 | TGTGCCAGCAGTGGTAAACAGGGTAACTATGGCTACACCTTC | CASSGKQGNYGYTF
TRBJ2-5 | many | - | TRBV3-1 | TGTGCCAGCAGCCAAGGTGGGCCGACCGGGACCCAGTACTTC | CASSQGGPTGTQYF
TRBJ2-5 | - | TRBD2 | TRBV2 | TGTGCCAGCAGTGGGGGGGGGACCCAGTACTTC | CASSGGGTQYF
TRBJ2-5 | - | - | TRBV20-1 | TGCAGTGCTAACCCCCAGGGACAAGAGACCCAGTACTTC | CSANPQGQETQYF
TRBJ2-3 | - | - | TRBV2 | TGTGCCAGCACCCCCGGTGGCTATCTAAGGACAGATACGCAGTATTTT | CASTPGGYLRTDTQYF
TRBJ1-2 | few | TRBD1 | TRBV28 | TGTGCCAGCAGGCACAGGGGAGCGAACTATGGCTACACCTTC | CASRHRGANYGYTF
TRBJ2-2 | many | - | TRBV7-3 | TGTGCCAGCAGCTTAGGCCTGAACACCGGGGAGCTGTTTTTT | CASSLGLNTGELFF
TRBJ2-2 | - | - | TRBV5-5 | TGTGCCAGCAGCTCCGGGCCAAACACCGGGGAGCTGTTTTTT | CASSSGPNTGELFF
TRBJ2-1 | many | - | TRBV30 | TGTGCCTGGAGTGTATTGGATGAGCAGTTCTTC | CAWSVLDEQFF